The next 11 T cell receptor beta chains were all read from a single sample in a study of cytomegalovirus exposure and HLA in healthy donors. The PCR used 60 Vbeta and 13 Jbeta primers. TCRdb keeps only in-frame clones here, not all; method: immunoSEQ multiplex PCR. The data contain 100,000 to 120,000 clones, over 65% of them seen just once; the ten biggest clones take up 3.5% to 5%. The source material was PBMCs. The source is a woman between 35 and 50 years old in good health and CMV-seropositive.

The V gene is TRBV11-3, the J gene TRBJ2-5, with 11 nucleotides matching TRBD1. This CDR3 spans 17 amino acids. Per germline, CDR1 SGHNT and CDR2 YENEEA. Trimming took 4 bases from V and 1 from J; bases not matched to a gene: 8. The CDR3 nucleotides read TGTGCCAGCAGCTCTAGGGGGACAGGGGGACTCCAAGAGACCCAGTACTTC. Translation: CASSSRGTGGLQETQYF.

The chain uses TRBV18 and TRBJ2-7, with D tentatively TRBD2 (6 bases). CDR1 and CDR2 (germline): KGHSH, LQKENI. There are 13 residues in the CDR3. V lost 6 bases to trimming and J lost 6 bases, with 15 bases between them. As DNA, the CDR3 is TGTGCCAGCTCGCTCAGGGACTCCGCCGAGCAGTACTTC. This gives the protein CASSLRDSAEQYF.

The CDR3 is CASSQEGSSFWDTDTQYF. CDR3 DNA sequence: TGTGCCAGCAGCCAAGAGGGGTCTAGCTTTTGGGACACAGATACGCAGTATTTT. This sequence joins TRBV14 and TRBJ2-3; D is possibly TRBD2 (5 bases). Trimming shortened V by 0 bases and J by 2 bases, and 18 bases separated the two germline ends. Per germline, CDR1 SGHDN and CDR2 FVKESK. The CDR3 loop spans 18 amino acids.

The rearrangement uses TRBV10-3 and TRBJ2-7; possible D gene TRBD2, 6 bases. V was clipped by 3 bases and J by 0 bases, with 12 bases between them. The CDR3 sequence is 15 residues long. CDR1 is ENHRY and CDR2 is SYGVKD in the germline V gene. CDR3 sequence reads: CAISEGGTSSYEQYF. The CDR3, as DNA: TGTGCCATCAGTGAAGGCGGGACGAGCTCCTACGAGCAGTACTTC.

This CDR3 is CASSVGQGYTEQYF. The CDR3 DNA reads as TGTGCCAGCAGTGTGGGACAGGGATACACCGAGCAGTACTTC. J is TRBJ2-7 and V is TRBV6-5, with 9 bases aligning to TRBD1. With V trimmed by 5 bases and J by 6 bases, 8 bases remained unmatched. Germline lookup yields CDR1 MNHEY and CDR2 SVGAGI. The CDR3 is made up of 14 amino acids.

The V call is TRBV5-1, the J call TRBJ2-7; 7 nucleotides align to TRBD1. The junction had 10 bases not matched to a gene; V was cut back by 4 bases and J by 3 bases. Germline values: CDR1 SGHRS, CDR2 YFSETQ. The CDR3 length is 15 residues. CDR3 nucleotides: TGCGCCAGCAGCCCCGGACAGGACCACCTCTACGAGCAGTACTTC. It translates to CASSPGQDHLYEQYF. Based on the CDR3 plus reference TRBV5-1 and TRBJ2-7, the full variable domain is KAGVTQTPRYLIKTRGQQVTLSCSPISGHRSVSWYQQTPGQGLQFLFEYFSETQRNKGNFPGRFSGRQFSNSRSEMNVSTLELGDSALYLCASSPGQDHLYEQYFGPGTRLTVT.

The V gene is TRBV27, the J gene TRBJ2-3, with 8 bases matching TRBD1. Germline lookup yields CDR1 MNHEY and CDR2 SMNVEV (reference sequence). CDR3 length: 15 residues. V trimming: 5 bases; J trimming: 0 bases; junction bases outside the gene matches: 4. CDR3: CASSEQGVSTDTQYF. The DNA for the CDR3 is TGTGCCAGCAGTGAACAGGGGGTGAGCACAGATACGCAGTATTTT.

The chain combines TRBV6-1 with TRBJ1-5, with 7 bases identical to TRBD1. This CDR3 is built from 15 residues. The trim removed 6 bases at V and 0 bases at J, leaving 5 bases unmatched. CDR1 is MNHNS, CDR2 SASEGT, per germline. The chain's CDR3 is CASRGQGVSNQPQHF. CDR3 nucleotides: TGTGCCAGCAGGGGTCAGGGGGTTAGCAATCAGCCCCAGCATTTT.

V gene TRBV19 combines with J gene TRBJ1-2; D is unresolved. CDR3 length: 15 amino acids. V lost 3 bases to trimming and J lost 5 bases, with 16 bases between them. Germline V lookup: CDR1 LNHDA, CDR2 SQIVND (reference sequence). The CDR3 region is CASSITVDGPYGYTF. DNA of the CDR3: TGTGCCAGTAGTATTACGGTGGATGGGCCTTATGGCTACACCTTC.

The gene calls are TRBV19 and TRBJ2-4, with D perhaps TRBD2 (7 bases). V lost 6 bases and J lost 2, with 20 bases in between. The CDR3 spans 17 residues. Germline V gene sequence: CDR1 LNHDA, CDR2 SQIVND (reference sequence). The CDR3, as DNA: TGTGCCAGTAGAACCGCTTGGGGGGGCACGACCAAAAACATTCAGTACTTC. Protein: CASRTAWGGTTKNIQYF.

This clone showed up just once. This sequence joins TRBV11-3 and TRBJ2-7, with 8 bases fitting TRBD1. V shed 5 bases and J 6 bases; nucleotides not matched to a gene: 9. CDR1 SGHNT and CDR2 YENEEA come from the germline V gene. The CDR3 has 14 amino acids. CDR3 sequence reads: CASSVRSGGCEQYF. The CDR3 DNA reads as TGTGCCAGCAGCGTAAGATCAGGGGGCTGCGAGCAGTACTTC. Complete variable domain (other parts from reference TRBV11-3 and TRBJ2-7): EAGVVQSPRYKIIEKKQPVAFWCNPISGHNTLYWYLQNLGQGPELLIRYENEEAVDDSQLPKDRFSAERLKGVDSTLKIQPAELGDSAVYLCASSVRSGGCEQYFGPGTRLTVT.